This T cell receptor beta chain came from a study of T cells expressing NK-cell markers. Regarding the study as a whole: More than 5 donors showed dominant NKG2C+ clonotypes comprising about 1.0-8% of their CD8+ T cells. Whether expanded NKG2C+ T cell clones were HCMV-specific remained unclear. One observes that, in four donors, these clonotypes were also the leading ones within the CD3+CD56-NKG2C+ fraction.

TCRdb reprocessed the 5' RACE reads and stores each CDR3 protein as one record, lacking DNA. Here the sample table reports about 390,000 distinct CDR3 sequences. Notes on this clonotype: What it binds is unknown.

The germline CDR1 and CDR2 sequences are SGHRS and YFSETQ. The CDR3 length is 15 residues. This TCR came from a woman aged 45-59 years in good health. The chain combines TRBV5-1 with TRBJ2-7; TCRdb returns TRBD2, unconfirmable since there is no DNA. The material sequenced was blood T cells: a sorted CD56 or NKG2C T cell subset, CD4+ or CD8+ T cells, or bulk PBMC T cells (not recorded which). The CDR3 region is CASSGRTSGSHEQYF.